This TCR beta chain was sequenced for a study of CD8 T cells in ankylosing spondylitis. The CDR3 has 11 residues. Germline V gives CDR1 SQVTM, CDR2 ANQGSEA. Trimming took off 8 bases at V and 2 bases at J, with 9 bases between the two ends. TCRdb reanalysed the 5' RACE reads using MiXCR and keeps one entry per CDR3 protein. Of under 400,000 distinct CDR3 sequences listed, 11% are singletons. This clonotype was picked up a small number of times. The chain joins TRBV29-1 to TRBJ2-5; no firm D call. The sequenced sample consisted of blood, either unsorted or a sorted T cell fraction (not recorded which). This TCR derives from a female donor with ankylosing spondylitis or in good health (not recorded which). In DNA, the CDR3 is TGCAGCACCTCACAGCAAGAGACCCAGTACTTC. Its protein is CSTSQQETQYF.